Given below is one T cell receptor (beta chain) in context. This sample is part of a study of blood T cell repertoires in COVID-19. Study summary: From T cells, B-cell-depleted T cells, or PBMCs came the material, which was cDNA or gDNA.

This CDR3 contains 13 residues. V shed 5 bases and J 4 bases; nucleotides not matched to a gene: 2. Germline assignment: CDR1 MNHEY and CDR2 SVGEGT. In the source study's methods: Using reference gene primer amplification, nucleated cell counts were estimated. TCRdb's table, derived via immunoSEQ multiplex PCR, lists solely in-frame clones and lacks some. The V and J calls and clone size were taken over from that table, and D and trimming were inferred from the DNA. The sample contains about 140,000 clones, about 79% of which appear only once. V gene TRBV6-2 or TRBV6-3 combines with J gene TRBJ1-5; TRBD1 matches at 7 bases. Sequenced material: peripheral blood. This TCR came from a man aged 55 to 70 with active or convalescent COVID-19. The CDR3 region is CASSQDRNQPQHF. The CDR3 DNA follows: TGTGCCAGCAGTCAGGACAGGAATCAGCCCCAGCATTTT.